The clone carrying this TCR beta chain occurred a few times. Unique molecular identifiers were built into the TCRbeta library. MiXCR, run by TCRdb on the PCR reads, gives a single entry per CDR3 protein. The table includes about 610,000 distinct CDR3 sequences, 10% detected once. The V end was cut by 3 bases, the J end by 8 bases, with 24 bases between. Germline V gene sequence: CDR1 DFQATT, CDR2 SNEGSKA (reference sequence). The CDR3 sequence is 16 residues long. This entry belongs to a study of T-cell reconstitution after alpha-beta-depleted transplantation in children. The sequences come from PBMCs from the stem cell graft donor, collected from the stem cell graft. The V call is TRBV20-1, the J call TRBJ2-3; tentatively, D is TRBD2 (5 bases). The receptor's source is a human donor who donated a stem cell graft to a child with acute myeloid leukemia. The CDR3 coding sequence is TGCAGTGCTAGTCGGGCTACCGCAACTAGAAGCGGTACGCAGTATTTT. It encodes CSASRATATRSGTQYF.